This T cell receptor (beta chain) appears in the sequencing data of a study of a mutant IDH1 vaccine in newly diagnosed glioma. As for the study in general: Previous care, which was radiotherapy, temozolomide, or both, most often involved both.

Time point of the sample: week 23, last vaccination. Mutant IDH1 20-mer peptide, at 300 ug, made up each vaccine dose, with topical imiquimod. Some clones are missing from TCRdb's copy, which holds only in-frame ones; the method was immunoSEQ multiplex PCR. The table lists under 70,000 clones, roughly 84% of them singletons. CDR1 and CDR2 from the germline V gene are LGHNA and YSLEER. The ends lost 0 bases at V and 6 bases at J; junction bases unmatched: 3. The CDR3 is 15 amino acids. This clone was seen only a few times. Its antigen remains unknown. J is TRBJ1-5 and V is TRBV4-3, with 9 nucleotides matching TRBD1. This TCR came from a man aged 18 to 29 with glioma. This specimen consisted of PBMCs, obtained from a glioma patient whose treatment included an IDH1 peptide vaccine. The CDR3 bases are TGCGCCAGCAGCCAAGAAACAGGGGGCACTCAGCCCCAGCATTTT. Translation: CASSQETGGTQPQHF.